This T cell receptor beta chain originates from a study of human T cells and chemical hapten exposure. The time point here: patch test 3, about 24 weeks after DPC sensitization. Treatment denoted: therapeutic diphenylcyclopropenone sensitization with weekly scalp DPC. CDR1 and CDR2 (germline): SGHAT, FQNNGV. The CDR3 spans 21 residues. The J segment lost 1 base and the V segment lost 5 bases, leaving 17 bases of the junction unmatched. TCRdb independently ran MiXCR on the RACE reads; one entry per CDR3 protein. Of about 82,000 distinct CDR3 sequences in the sample, approximately 12% were seen once. V and J are TRBV11-2 and TRBJ2-2; 12 nucleotides match TRBD2. The clonotype comes from a woman aged 45-59 years with alopecia areata. Some clones in this sample may be carry-over from other donors' samples. The sample here was whole blood, taken in connection with sensitization to the hapten diphenylcyclopropenone (DPC). The CDR3 is CASSHLLFLAGGPGNTGELFF. The DNA for the CDR3 is TGTGCCAGCAGCCACTTATTGTTTCTAGCGGGAGGGCCGGGGAACACCGGGGAGCTGTTTTTT.